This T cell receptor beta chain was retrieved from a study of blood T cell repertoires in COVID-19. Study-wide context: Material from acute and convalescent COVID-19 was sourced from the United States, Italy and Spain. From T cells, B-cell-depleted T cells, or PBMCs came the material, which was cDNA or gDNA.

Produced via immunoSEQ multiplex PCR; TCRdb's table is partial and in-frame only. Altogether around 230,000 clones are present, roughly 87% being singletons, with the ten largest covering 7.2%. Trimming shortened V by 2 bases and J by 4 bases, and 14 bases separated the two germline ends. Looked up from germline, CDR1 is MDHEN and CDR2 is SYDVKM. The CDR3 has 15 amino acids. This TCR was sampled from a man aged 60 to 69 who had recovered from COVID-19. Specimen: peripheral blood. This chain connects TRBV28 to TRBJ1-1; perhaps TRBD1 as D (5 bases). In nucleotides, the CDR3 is TGTGCCAGCAGTTTAAGGGGTGGGCATTCCACTGAAGCTTTCTTT. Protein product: CASSLRGGHSTEAFF.